This T cell receptor (beta chain) emerged from a study of blood T cell repertoires in COVID-19. Study-wide context: Researchers got acute and convalescent COVID-19 samples from the United States, Italy and Spain. The analysed material was cDNA or gDNA that came from T cells, B-cell-depleted T cells, or PBMCs.

Trimming pared 5 bases from V and 8 bases from J, leaving 12 bases between. CDR1 LGHNT and CDR2 FRNRAP come from the germline V gene. This CDR3 is 12 amino acids long. Original analysis: Estimation of nucleated cell counts relied on the amplification of reference gene primers. Data came from immunoSEQ multiplex PCR; TCRdb stores just in-frame clones and leaves some out. The V and J calls and the clone size are those of that table, but D and trimming were determined from the DNA. The profile shows about 180,000 clones, under 85% of them singletons. The sample comprised peripheral blood. The TCR originated in a woman older than 75 with acute or convalescent COVID-19. The chain is built from TRBV12-5 and TRBJ1-2; D is possibly TRBD1 (5 bases). CDR3 sequence reads: CASGQTVGGYTF. The CDR3 DNA is TGTGCTAGTGGTCAGACAGTTGGAGGCTACACCTTC.